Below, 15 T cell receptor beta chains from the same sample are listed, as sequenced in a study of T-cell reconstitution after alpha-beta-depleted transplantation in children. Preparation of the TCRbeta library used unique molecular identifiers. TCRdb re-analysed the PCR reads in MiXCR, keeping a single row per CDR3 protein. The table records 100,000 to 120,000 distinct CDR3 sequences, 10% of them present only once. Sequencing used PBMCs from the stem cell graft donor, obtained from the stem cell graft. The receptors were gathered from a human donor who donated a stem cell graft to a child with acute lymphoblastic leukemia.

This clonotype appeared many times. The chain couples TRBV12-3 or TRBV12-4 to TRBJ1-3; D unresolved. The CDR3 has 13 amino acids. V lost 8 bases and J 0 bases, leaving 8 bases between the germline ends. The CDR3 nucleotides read TGTGCCAGCCGGCAGAGCTCTGGAAACACCATATATTTT. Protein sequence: CASRQSSGNTIYF.

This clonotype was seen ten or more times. The CDR3 loop reads CASSLGREGDYEQYF. DNA of the CDR3: TGTGCCAGCAGCTTAGGACGGGAGGGGGACTACGAGCAGTACTTC. The J gene is TRBJ2-7, the V gene TRBV7-2, with TRBD2 matching over 8 bases. The length of the CDR3 is 15 residues. J gave up 3 bases and V 1 base, and 5 bases lay outside the gene matches. The V gene's germline CDR1 is SGHTA and CDR2 FQGNSA.

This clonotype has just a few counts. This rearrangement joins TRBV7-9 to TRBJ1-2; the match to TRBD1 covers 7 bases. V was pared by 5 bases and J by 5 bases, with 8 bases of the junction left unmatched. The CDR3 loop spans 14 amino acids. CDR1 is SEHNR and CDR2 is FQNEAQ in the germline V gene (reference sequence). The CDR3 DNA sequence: TGTGCCAGCAGCCAGGGACAGACTCGATATGGCTACACCTTC. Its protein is CASSQGQTRYGYTF.

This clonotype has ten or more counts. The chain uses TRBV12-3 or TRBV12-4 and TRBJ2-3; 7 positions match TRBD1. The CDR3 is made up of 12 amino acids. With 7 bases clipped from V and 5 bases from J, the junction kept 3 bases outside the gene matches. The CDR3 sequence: CASTPGGDTQYF. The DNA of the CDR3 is TGTGCCAGCACACCAGGGGGAGATACGCAGTATTTT.

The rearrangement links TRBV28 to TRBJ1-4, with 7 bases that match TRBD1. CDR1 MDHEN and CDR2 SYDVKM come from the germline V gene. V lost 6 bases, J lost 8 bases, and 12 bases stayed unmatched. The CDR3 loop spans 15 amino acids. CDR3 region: CASSTQDRVYEKLFF. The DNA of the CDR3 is TGTGCCAGCAGCACACAAGACAGGGTATACGAAAAACTGTTTTTT.

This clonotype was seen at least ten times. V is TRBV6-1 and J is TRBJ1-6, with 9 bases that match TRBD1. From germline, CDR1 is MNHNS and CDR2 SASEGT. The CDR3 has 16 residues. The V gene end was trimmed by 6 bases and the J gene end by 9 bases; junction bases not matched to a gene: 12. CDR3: CASRKPGQGRISPLHF. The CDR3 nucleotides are TGTGCCAGCAGAAAACCGGGACAGGGAAGGATTTCACCCCTCCACTTT.

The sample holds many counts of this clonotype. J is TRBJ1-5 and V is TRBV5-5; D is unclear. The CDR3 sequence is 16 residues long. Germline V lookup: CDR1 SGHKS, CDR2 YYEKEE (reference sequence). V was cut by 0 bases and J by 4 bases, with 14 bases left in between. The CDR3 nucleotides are TGTGCCAGCAGCTTGGCCTTCGGCAGGTCGAATCAGCCCCAGCATTTT. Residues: CASSLAFGRSNQPQHF.

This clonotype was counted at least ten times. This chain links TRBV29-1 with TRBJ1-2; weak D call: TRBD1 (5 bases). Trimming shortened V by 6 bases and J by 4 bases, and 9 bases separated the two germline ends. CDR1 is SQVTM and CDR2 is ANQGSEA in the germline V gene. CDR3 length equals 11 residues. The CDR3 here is CSVTQGYGYTF. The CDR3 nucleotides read TGCAGCGTGACTCAGGGCTATGGCTACACCTTC.

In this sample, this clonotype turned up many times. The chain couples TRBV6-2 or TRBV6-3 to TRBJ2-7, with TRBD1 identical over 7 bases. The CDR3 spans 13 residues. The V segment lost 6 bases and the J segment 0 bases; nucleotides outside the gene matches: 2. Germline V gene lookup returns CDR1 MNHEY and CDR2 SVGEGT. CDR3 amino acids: CASSRTGSYEQYF. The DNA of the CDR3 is TGTGCCAGCAGCAGGACAGGCTCCTACGAGCAGTACTTC.

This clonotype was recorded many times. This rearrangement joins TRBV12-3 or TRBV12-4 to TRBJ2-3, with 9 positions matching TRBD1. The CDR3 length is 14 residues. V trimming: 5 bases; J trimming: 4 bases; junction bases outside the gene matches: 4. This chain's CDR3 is CASSQYRGPDTQYF. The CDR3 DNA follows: TGTGCCAGCAGTCAATACAGGGGGCCAGATACGCAGTATTTT.

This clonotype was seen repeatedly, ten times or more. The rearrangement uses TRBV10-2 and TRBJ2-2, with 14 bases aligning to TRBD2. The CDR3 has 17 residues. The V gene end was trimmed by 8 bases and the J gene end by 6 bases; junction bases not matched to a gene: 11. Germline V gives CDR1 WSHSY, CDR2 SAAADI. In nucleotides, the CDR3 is TGCGCCAGCCAAGGGACTAGCGGGGGCGTGGGGGCCGGGGAGCTGTTTTTT. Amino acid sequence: CASQGTSGGVGAGELFF.

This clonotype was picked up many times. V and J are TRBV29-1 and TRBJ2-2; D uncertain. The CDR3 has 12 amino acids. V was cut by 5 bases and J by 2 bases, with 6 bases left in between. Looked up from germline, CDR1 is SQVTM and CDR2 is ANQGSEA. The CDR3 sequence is CSVSSNTGELFF. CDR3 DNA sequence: TGCAGCGTTTCGTCAAACACCGGGGAGCTGTTTTTT.

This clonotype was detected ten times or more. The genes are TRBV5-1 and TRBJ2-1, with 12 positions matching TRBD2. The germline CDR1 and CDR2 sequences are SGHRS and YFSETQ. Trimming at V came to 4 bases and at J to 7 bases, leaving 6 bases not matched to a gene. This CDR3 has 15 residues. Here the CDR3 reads CASSMGLAGLNEQFF. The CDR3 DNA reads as TGCGCCAGCAGCATGGGACTAGCGGGTTTGAATGAGCAGTTCTTC.

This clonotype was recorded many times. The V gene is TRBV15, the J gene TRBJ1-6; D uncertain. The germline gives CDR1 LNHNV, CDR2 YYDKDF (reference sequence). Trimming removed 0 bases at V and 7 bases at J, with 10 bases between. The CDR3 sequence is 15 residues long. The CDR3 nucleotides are TGTGCCACCAGCAGAGATATTGGACCGAATTCACCCCTCCACTTT. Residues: CATSRDIGPNSPLHF.

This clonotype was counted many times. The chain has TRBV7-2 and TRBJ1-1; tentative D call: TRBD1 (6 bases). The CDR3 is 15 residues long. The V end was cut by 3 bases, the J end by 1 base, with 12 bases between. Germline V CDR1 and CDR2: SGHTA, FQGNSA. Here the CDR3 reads CASSFTTGSNTEAFF. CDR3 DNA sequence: TGTGCCAGCAGCTTTACGACAGGTTCGAACACTGAAGCTTTCTTT.